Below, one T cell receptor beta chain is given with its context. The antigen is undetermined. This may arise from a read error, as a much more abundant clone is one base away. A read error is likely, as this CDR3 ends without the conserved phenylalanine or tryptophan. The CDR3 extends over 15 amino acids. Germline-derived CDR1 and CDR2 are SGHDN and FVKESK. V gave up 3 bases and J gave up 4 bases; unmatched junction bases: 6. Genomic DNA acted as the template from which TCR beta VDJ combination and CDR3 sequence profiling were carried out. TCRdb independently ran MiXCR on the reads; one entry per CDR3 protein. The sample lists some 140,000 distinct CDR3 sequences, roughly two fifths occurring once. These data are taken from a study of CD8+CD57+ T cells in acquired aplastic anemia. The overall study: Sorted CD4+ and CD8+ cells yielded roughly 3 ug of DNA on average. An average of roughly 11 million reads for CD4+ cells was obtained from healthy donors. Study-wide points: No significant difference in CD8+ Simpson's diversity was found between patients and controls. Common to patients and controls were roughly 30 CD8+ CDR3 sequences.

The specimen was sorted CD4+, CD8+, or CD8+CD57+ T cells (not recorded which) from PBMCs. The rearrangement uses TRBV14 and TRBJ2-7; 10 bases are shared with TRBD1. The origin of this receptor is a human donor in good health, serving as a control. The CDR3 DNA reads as TGTGCCAGCAGCCACCGGACAGGGGGTTTTTACGAGCAGTACCTC. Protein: CASSHRTGGFYEQYL.